These 5 T cell receptor beta chains originate from one sample sequenced in a study of blood T cell repertoires in COVID-19. Data came from immunoSEQ multiplex PCR; TCRdb stores just in-frame clones and leaves some out. The sample has over 100,000 clones; 65% to 90% are singletons. Sequencing was carried out using peripheral blood. The receptors stem from an elderly man with acute or convalescent COVID-19.

The rearrangement links TRBV11-2 to TRBJ1-5; D perhaps matches TRBD1 (6 bases). Deletions cut 5 bases from V and 0 bases from J, with 14 bases between. CDR3 size: 16 residues. Germline V gives CDR1 SGHAT, CDR2 FQNNGV. CDR3 DNA sequence: TGTGCCAGCAGCCCCGGGACACTCTATAGCAATCAGCCCCAGCATTTT. Translation gives CASSPGTLYSNQPQHF.

This clone was seen more than once but under ten times. This chain links TRBV20-1 with TRBJ2-7; D ambiguous. The CDR3 sequence is 12 residues long. V lost 3 bases, J lost 4 bases, and 10 bases lay in between. Per the germline V gene, CDR1 is DFQATT and CDR2 is SNEGSKA (reference sequence). DNA of the CDR3: TGCAGTGCTAGTAGGCAGAGGTACGAGCAGTACTTC. It encodes CSASRQRYEQYF.

V gene TRBV5-1 combines with J gene TRBJ1-1, with TRBD1 matching 8 bases. The CDR3 totals 15 residues. Per germline, CDR1 SGHRS and CDR2 YFSETQ. V shed 0 bases and J 5 bases; nucleotides not matched to a gene: 6. The CDR3 DNA reads TGCGCCAGCAGCTTGGAGGGACAGGCGGGTACTGAAGCTTTCTTT. It encodes CASSLEGQAGTEAFF.

V gene TRBV12-3 or TRBV12-4 combines with J gene TRBJ1-1; 7 nucleotides agree with TRBD1. The CDR3 is 13 residues long. V lost 6 bases, J lost 7 bases, and 8 bases stayed unmatched. This CDR3 is CASRLGDSYEAFF. CDR3 coding DNA: TGTGCCAGCAGACTTGGGGACAGCTATGAAGCTTTCTTT.

The chain links TRBV25-1 to TRBJ1-4; weak D call: TRBD1 (6 bases). The V end lost 6 bases, the J end lost 8 bases, and 19 bases lay between the germline ends. This CDR3 is built from 15 residues. Germline V CDR1 and CDR2: MGHDK, SYGVNS. The CDR3 reads CASSTRGTIGEKLFF. The CDR3 DNA reads as TGTGCCAGCAGCACAAGGGGGACAATCGGGGAAAAACTGTTTTTT.